This TCR beta chain was sequenced in a study of blood T cell repertoires in COVID-19. Germline V CDR1 and CDR2: GTSNPN, SVGIG (reference sequence). The CDR3 has 14 residues. V dropped 1 base and J dropped 7 bases, with 16 bases sitting between them. Generated by immunoSEQ multiplex PCR, the TCRdb table keeps only in-frame clones and is missing some. The sample shows approximately 200,000 clones, approximately 86% of them seen only once. The V gene is TRBV30, the J gene TRBJ1-1, with D perhaps TRBD1 (5 bases). The sequenced sample was PBMCs or T cells enriched from blood (not recorded which). The receptor was derived from a woman in her thirties who had been exposed to COVID-19. The CDR3 spells CAWSAGGRGSEAFF. The DNA of the CDR3 is TGTGCCTGGAGTGCGGGTGGACGGGGGAGTGAAGCTTTCTTT.